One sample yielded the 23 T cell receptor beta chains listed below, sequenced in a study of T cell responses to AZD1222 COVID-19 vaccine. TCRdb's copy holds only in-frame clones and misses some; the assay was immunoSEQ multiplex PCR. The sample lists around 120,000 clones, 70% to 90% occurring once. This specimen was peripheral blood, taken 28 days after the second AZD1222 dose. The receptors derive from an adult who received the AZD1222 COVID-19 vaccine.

CDR3 sequence reads: CASSPVRFTERLDEQYF. CDR3 coding DNA: TGTGCCAGCAGCCCCGTCAGATTTACGGAGCGGCTTGACGAGCAGTACTTC. V is TRBV5-5 and J is TRBJ2-7, with D perhaps matching TRBD2 (5 bases). Germline CDR1 SGHKS, CDR2 YYEKEE (reference sequence). This CDR3 region has 17 residues. V dropped 4 bases and J dropped 5 bases, with 25 bases sitting between them.

The CDR3 DNA sequence: TGTGCCAGCAGCCAAGGGACTAGCGGGAAACAAAACTACAATGAGCAGTTCTTC. Protein: CASSQGTSGKQNYNEQFF. The J gene is TRBJ2-1, the V gene TRBV14, with 12 bases that match TRBD2. V lost 1 base, J lost 3 bases, and 7 bases stayed unmatched. Looked up from germline, CDR1 is SGHDN and CDR2 is FVKESK. The CDR3 spans 18 residues.

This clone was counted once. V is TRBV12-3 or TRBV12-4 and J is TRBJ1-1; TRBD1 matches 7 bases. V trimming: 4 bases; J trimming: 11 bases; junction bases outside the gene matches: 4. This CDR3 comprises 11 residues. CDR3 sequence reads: CASSYQGEAFF. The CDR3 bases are TGTGCCAGCAGTTACCAGGGGGAGGCTTTCTTT.

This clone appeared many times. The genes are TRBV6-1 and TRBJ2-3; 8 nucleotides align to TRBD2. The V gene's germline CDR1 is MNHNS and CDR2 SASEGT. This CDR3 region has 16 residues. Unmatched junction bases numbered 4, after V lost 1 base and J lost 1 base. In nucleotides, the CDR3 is TGTGCCAGCAGTGAAGAGGCGGGGGGAGGCACAGATACGCAGTATTTT. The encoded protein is CASSEEAGGGTDTQYF.

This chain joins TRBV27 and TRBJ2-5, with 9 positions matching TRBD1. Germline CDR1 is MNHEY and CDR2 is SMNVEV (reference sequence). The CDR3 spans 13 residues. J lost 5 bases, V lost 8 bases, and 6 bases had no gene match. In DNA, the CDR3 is TGTGCCAGCCGGCGGACAGGGGCCGAGACCCAGTACTTC. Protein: CASRRTGAETQYF.

The CDR3 loop reads CASSLGGSNEQYF. CDR3 coding DNA: TGTGCCAGCAGCCTAGGAGGGTCCAACGAGCAGTACTTC. This chain joins TRBV5-6 and TRBJ2-7; D possibly corresponds to TRBD2 (6 bases). Germline V gene sequence: CDR1 SGHDT, CDR2 YYEEEE. V lost 4 bases, J lost 5 bases, and 13 bases lay in between. This CDR3 spans 13 amino acids.

The CDR3 reads CASSTVWRETYEQYF. As DNA, the CDR3 is TGTGCCAGTAGTACCGTCTGGCGGGAGACCTACGAGCAGTACTTC. The chain employs TRBV19 and TRBJ2-7; 7 bases align to TRBD2. Germline values: CDR1 LNHDA, CDR2 SQIVND (reference sequence). V shed 4 bases and J 2 bases; nucleotides not matched to a gene: 8. The CDR3 sequence is 15 residues long.

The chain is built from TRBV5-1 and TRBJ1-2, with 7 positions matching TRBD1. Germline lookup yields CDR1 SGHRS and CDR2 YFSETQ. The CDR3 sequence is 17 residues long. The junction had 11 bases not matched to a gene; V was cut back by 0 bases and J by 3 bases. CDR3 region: CASSLAVVRTGDYGYTF. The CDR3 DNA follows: TGCGCCAGCAGCTTGGCCGTCGTCAGAACAGGGGACTATGGCTACACCTTC.

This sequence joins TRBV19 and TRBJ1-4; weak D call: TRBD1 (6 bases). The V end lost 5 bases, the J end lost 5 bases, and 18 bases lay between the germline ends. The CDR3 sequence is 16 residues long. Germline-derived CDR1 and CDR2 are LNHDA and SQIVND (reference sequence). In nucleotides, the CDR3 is TGTGCCAGTAGTCCGAGTCGGACAGCTCGGAATGAAAAACTGTTTTTT. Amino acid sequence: CASSPSRTARNEKLFF.

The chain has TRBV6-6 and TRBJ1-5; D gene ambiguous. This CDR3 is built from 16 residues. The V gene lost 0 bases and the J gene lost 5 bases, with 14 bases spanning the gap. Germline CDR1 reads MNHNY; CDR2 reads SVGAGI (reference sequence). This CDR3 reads CASSYSKAMAHQPQHF. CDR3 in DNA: TGTGCCAGCAGTTACTCGAAGGCTATGGCCCATCAGCCCCAGCATTTT.

The CDR3 protein is CATSEQGYEQYF. CDR3 DNA sequence: TGTGCCACCAGTGAGCAGGGTTACGAGCAGTACTTC. The chain couples TRBV24-1 to TRBJ2-7; possibly TRBD1 for D (5 bases). CDR3 size: 12 residues. Trimming shortened V by 4 bases and J by 4 bases, and 7 bases separated the two germline ends. The germline gives CDR1 KGHDR, CDR2 SFDVKD.

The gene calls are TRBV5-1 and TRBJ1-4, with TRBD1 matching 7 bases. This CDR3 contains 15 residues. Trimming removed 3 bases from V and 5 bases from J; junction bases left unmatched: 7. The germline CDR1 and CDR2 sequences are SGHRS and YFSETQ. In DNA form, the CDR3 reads TGCGCCAGCAGCTCCGAGACAGGGTTAAATGAAAAACTGTTTTTT. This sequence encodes CASSSETGLNEKLFF.

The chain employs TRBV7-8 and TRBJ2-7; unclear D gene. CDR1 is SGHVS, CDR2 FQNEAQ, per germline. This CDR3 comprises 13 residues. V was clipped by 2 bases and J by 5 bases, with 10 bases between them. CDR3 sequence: CASSLSDRDEQYF. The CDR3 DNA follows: TGTGCCAGCAGCTTATCGGATAGGGACGAGCAGTACTTC.

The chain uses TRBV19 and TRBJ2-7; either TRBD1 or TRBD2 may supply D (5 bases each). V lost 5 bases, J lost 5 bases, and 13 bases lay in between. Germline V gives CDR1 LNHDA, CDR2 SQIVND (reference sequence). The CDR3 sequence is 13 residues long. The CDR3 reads CASSPRQGHEQYF. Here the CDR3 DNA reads TGTGCCAGTAGTCCCCGCCAGGGACACGAGCAGTACTTC.

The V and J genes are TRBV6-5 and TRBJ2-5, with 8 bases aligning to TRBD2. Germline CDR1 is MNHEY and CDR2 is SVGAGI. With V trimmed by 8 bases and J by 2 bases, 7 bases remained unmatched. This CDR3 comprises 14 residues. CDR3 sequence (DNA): TGTGCCAGCGGATTTAGCGGGGTTCAAGAGACCCAGTACTTC. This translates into CASGFSGVQETQYF.

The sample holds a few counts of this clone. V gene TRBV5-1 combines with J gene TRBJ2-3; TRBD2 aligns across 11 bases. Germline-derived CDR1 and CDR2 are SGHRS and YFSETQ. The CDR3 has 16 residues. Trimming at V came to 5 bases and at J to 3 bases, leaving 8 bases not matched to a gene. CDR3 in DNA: TGCGCCAGCAGTCCCAATAGCGGGAGGGCGACAGATACGCAGTATTTT. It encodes CASSPNSGRATDTQYF.

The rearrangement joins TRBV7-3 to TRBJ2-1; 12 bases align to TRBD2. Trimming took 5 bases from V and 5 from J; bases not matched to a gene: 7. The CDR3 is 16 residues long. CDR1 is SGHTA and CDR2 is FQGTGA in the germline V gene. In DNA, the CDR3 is TGTGCCAGCAGCGAACGGACTAGCGGGGTGAACAATGAGCAGTTCTTC. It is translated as CASSERTSGVNNEQFF. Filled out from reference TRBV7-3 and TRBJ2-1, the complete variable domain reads GAGVSQTPSNKVTEKGKYVELRCDPISGHTALYWYRQSLGQGPEFLIYFQGTGAADDSGLPNDRFFAVRPEGSVSTLKIQRTERGDSAVYLCASSERTSGVNNEQFFGPGTRLTVL.

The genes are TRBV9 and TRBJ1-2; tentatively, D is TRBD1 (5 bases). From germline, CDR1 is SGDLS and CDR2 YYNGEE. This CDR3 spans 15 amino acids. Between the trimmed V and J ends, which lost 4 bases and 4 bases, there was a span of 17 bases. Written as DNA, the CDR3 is TGTGCCAGCAGCAAGTCCACCGGGACTGGCTATGGCTACACCTTC. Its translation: CASSKSTGTGYGYTF.

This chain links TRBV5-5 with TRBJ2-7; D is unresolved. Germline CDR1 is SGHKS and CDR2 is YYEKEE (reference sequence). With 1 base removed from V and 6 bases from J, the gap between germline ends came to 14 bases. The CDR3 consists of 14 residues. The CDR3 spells CASSLYGNRGEQYF. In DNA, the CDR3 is TGTGCCAGCAGCTTGTATGGCAATAGAGGCGAGCAGTACTTC.

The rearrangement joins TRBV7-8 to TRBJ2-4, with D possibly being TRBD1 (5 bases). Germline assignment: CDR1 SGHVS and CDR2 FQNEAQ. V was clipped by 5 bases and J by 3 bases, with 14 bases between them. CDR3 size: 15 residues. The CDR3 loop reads CASSLTRVGKNIQYF. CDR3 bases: TGTGCCAGCAGCCTGACCAGGGTGGGCAAAAACATTCAGTACTTC. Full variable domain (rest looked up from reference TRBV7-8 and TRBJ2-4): GAGVSQSPRYKVAKRGQDVALRCDPISGHVSLFWYQQALGQGPEFLTYFQNEAQLDKSGLPSDRFFAERPEGSVSTLKIQRTQQEDSAVYLCASSLTRVGKNIQYFGAGTRLSVL.

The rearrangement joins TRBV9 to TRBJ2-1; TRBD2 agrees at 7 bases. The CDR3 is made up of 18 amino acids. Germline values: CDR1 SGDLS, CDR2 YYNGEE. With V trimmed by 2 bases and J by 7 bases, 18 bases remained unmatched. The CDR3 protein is CASSVEWSSGSLGNEQFF. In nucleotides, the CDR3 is TGTGCCAGCAGCGTTGAATGGTCTAGCGGATCCCTCGGTAATGAGCAGTTCTTC.

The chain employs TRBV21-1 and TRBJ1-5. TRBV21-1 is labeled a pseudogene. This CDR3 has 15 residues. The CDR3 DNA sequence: TGTGCCAGCCCCCCGGGCGGGGCAAAGGGGAAGCCCCAGCATTTT. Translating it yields CASPPGGAKGKPQHF.

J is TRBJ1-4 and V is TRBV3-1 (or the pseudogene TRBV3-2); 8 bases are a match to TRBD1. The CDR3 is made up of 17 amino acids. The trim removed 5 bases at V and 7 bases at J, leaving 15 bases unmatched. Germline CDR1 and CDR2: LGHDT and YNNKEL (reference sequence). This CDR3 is CASSWGKRTGSAEKLFF. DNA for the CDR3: TGTGCCAGCAGCTGGGGGAAAAGGACAGGGTCGGCTGAAAAACTGTTTTTT.